One and the same sample provided the 32 T cell receptor beta chains below, sequenced in a study of blood T cell repertoires in COVID-19. Measured with immunoSEQ multiplex PCR; TCRdb has only the in-frame clones, and not every one. The sample holds 50,000 to 65,000 clones, 70% to 90% seen once. The source material was peripheral blood. Receptors were obtained from a man between 65 and 85 years old with acute or convalescent COVID-19.

The gene calls are TRBV14 and TRBJ2-1; 9 nucleotides match TRBD2. The CDR3 covers 16 residues. The V gene's germline CDR1 is SGHDN and CDR2 FVKESK. The ends lost 2 bases at V and 0 bases at J; junction bases unmatched: 2. The CDR3 loop reads CASSQNSGSSYNEQFF. The CDR3, as DNA: TGTGCCAGCAGCCAAAATAGCGGGAGCTCCTACAATGAGCAGTTCTTC.

This clone came up a few times. The chain links TRBV14 to TRBJ2-7; 7 nucleotides agree with TRBD2. The CDR3 loop spans 14 amino acids. Germline trimming cut 4 bases from V and 2 bases from J; bases unmatched to any gene: 5. From germline, CDR1 is SGHDN and CDR2 FVKESK. This chain's CDR3 is CASSRLALTYEQYF. Written as DNA, the CDR3 is TGTGCCAGCAGCCGACTAGCTCTAACCTACGAGCAGTACTTC.

The chain couples TRBV10-3 to TRBJ2-7, with 9 bases aligning to TRBD1. Germline CDR1 is ENHRY and CDR2 is SYGVKD. The CDR3 has 15 residues. J was trimmed by 0 bases and V by 6 bases; bases with no gene match: 6. CDR3 nucleotides: TGTGCCATCAGCGGACAGGGGAAGAGCTCCTACGAGCAGTACTTC. This sequence encodes CAISGQGKSSYEQYF.

The chain recombines TRBV18 with TRBJ1-1; D ambiguous. The CDR3 has 16 residues. V was trimmed by 2 bases and J by 5 bases, leaving 18 bases between them. In germline, CDR1 is KGHSH, CDR2 LQKENI. The CDR3: CASSPLELGLATEAFF. DNA of the CDR3: TGTGCCAGCTCACCATTAGAGTTGGGTTTAGCGACTGAAGCTTTCTTT.

This clone was seen a few times. The rearrangement links TRBV6-5 to TRBJ1-2, with 10 bases identical to TRBD1. Per the germline V gene, CDR1 is MNHEY and CDR2 is SVGAGI. The CDR3 has 13 residues. V was pared by 0 bases and J by 12 bases, with 4 bases of the junction left unmatched. CDR3 amino acids: CASSYSDRGPHTF. For the CDR3, the DNA is TGTGCCAGCAGTTACTCAGACAGGGGGCCGCACACCTTC.

The chain couples TRBV9 to TRBJ2-5, with D uncertain. V shed 4 bases and J shed 4 bases, with 8 bases lying between them. CDR3 length: 12 residues. Per the germline V gene, CDR1 is SGDLS and CDR2 is YYNGEE. The DNA for the CDR3 is TGTGCCAGCAGCTCCTCGAGAGAGACCCAGTACTTC. Translating it yields CASSSSRETQYF.

The CDR3 here is CASSEQGYEQYF. CDR3 nucleotides: TGTGCCAGCAGCGAACAGGGCTACGAGCAGTACTTC. The chain is built from TRBV7-9 and TRBJ2-7, with a tentative D call TRBD1 (6 bases). There are 12 residues in the CDR3. Looked up from germline, CDR1 is SEHNR and CDR2 is FQNEAQ (reference sequence). V gave up 5 bases and J gave up 3 bases, with 8 bases separating them. The full variable domain, in which reference TRBV7-9 and TRBJ2-7 provide the parts outside the CDR3, is DTGVSQNPRHKITKRGQNVTFRCDPISEHNRLYWYRQTLGQGPEFLTYFQNEAQLEKSRLLSDRFSAERPKGSFSTLEIQRTEQGDSAMYLCASSEQGYEQYFGPGTRLTVT.

The chain couples TRBV9 to TRBJ1-6; TRBD1 is a possible D gene (6 bases). Trimming pared 0 bases from V and 6 bases from J, leaving 10 bases between. The CDR3 covers 15 residues. Germline V gives CDR1 SGDLS, CDR2 YYNGEE. CDR3 coding DNA: TGTGCCAGCAGCGTAGGGACAGCAGTTAATTCACCCCTCCACTTT. Translation: CASSVGTAVNSPLHF. Combining the CDR3 with reference TRBV9 and TRBJ1-6 gives the whole variable domain DSGVTQTPKHLITATGQRVTLRCSPRSGDLSVYWYQQSLDQGLQFLIQYYNGEERAKGNILERFSAQQFPDLHSELNLSSLELGDSALYFCASSVGTAVNSPLHFGNGTRLTVT.

The genes are TRBV11-3 and TRBJ1-1; D is unresolved. V lost 5 bases and J lost 3, with 7 bases in between. This CDR3 comprises 12 residues. CDR1 is SGHNT, CDR2 YENEEA, per germline. The CDR3 spells CASSHTDTEAFF. The CDR3 DNA is TGTGCCAGCAGCCATACGGACACTGAAGCTTTCTTT.

CDR3 residues: CASGLALNTEAFF. The CDR3 DNA reads as TGTGCTAGTGGTTTGGCTTTGAACACTGAAGCTTTCTTT. This chain connects TRBV12-5 to TRBJ1-1; D not certain. Between the trimmed V and J ends, which lost 1 base and 0 bases, there was a span of 3 bases. Germline V gene sequence: CDR1 LGHNT, CDR2 FRNRAP. The CDR3 is 13 residues long.

The chain uses TRBV3-1 (or the pseudogene TRBV3-2) and TRBJ2-1, with 9 bases that match TRBD2. The CDR3 consists of 15 residues. Germline V gives CDR1 LGHDT, CDR2 YNNKEL (reference sequence). V trimming: 10 bases; J trimming: 8 bases; junction bases outside the gene matches: 15. CDR3 in DNA: TGTGCCACGTCCCGGGGGGGCGGGAGGGTTGATGAGCAGTTCTTC. This sequence encodes CATSRGGGRVDEQFF.

V and J are TRBV7-3 and TRBJ2-3; perhaps TRBD2 as D (6 bases). The CDR3 has 16 residues. V lost 3 bases and J 3 bases, leaving 16 bases between the germline ends. The germline CDR1 and CDR2 sequences are SGHTA and FQGTGA. CDR3 sequence (DNA): TGTGCCAGCAGCTTGGGTCCTAGCGAAAGAACAGATACGCAGTATTTT. Translated: CASSLGPSERTDTQYF.

This chain uses TRBV4-1 with TRBJ2-6; TRBD1 is a possible D gene (5 bases). Germline CDR1 reads MGHRA; CDR2 reads YSYEKL. Deletions cut 4 bases from V and 1 base from J, with 8 bases between. This CDR3 is built from 15 residues. CDR3 loop: CASSPRQSGANVLTF. As DNA, the CDR3 is TGCGCCAGCAGCCCGAGACAGTCTGGGGCCAACGTCCTGACTTTC.

V usage is TRBV19 and J usage is TRBJ1-5, with 9 bases matching TRBD1. Germline CDR1 is LNHDA and CDR2 is SQIVND (reference sequence). The V gene end was trimmed by 4 bases and the J gene end by 2 bases; junction bases not matched to a gene: 6. This CDR3 has 16 amino acids. CDR3 amino acids: CASSTIQGARNQPQHF. The DNA for the CDR3 is TGTGCCAGTAGTACAATACAGGGGGCCCGCAATCAGCCCCAGCATTTT.

The chain is built from TRBV5-6 and TRBJ1-2; TRBD1 might be the D (6 bases). This CDR3 contains 14 residues. Germline V CDR1 and CDR2: SGHDT, YYEEEE. V was shortened by 3 bases and J by 8 bases, with 17 bases between the two germline ends. CDR3 loop: CASSSPLGAKGYTF. CDR3 nucleotides: TGTGCCAGCAGCTCCCCCCTGGGGGCTAAAGGCTACACCTTC.

This chain links TRBV9 with TRBJ2-3; a weak D match, TRBD1 (5 bases). Germline CDR1 reads SGDLS; CDR2 reads YYNGEE. CDR3 length: 13 residues. V gave up 3 bases and J gave up 2 bases, with 7 bases separating them. The CDR3 reads CASSEDNTDTQYF. The CDR3 DNA follows: TGTGCCAGCAGCGAGGACAACACAGATACGCAGTATTTT.

The chain couples TRBV5-1 to TRBJ1-3; TRBD1 aligns across 9 bases. Trimming took 4 bases from V and 9 from J; bases not matched to a gene: 8. Germline CDR1 and CDR2: SGHRS and YFSETQ. CDR3 size: 14 residues. In nucleotides, the CDR3 is TGCGCCAGCAGCCGGCGGACAGGGGACGGCACCATATATTTT. It is translated as CASSRRTGDGTIYF. Variable domain in full (rest from reference TRBV5-1 and TRBJ1-3): KAGVTQTPRYLIKTRGQQVTLSCSPISGHRSVSWYQQTPGQGLQFLFEYFSETQRNKGNFPGRFSGRQFSNSRSEMNVSTLELGDSALYLCASSRRTGDGTIYFGEGSWLTVV.

The J gene is TRBJ2-1, the V gene TRBV24-1, with 9 bases identical to TRBD1. CDR1 KGHDR and CDR2 SFDVKD come from the germline V gene. The trim removed 8 bases at V and 5 bases at J, leaving 9 bases unmatched. CDR3 length equals 15 residues. The CDR3 here is CATNSGTGLHNEQFF. DNA for the CDR3: TGTGCCACCAATTCCGGGACAGGGCTACACAATGAGCAGTTCTTC.

In this sample, this clone turned up a few times. The chain combines TRBV11-1 with TRBJ1-4; 10 bases are shared with TRBD1. The V segment lost 5 bases and the J segment 6 bases; nucleotides outside the gene matches: 3. The germline V gene has CDR1 SGHAT and CDR2 FQDESV (reference sequence). This CDR3 region has 14 residues. The CDR3 DNA reads TGTGCCAGCAGCCGCGGACAGGGGGATGAAAAACTGTTTTTT. Translated: CASSRGQGDEKLFF.

CDR3 sequence: CASSAQGLTGYTF. The CDR3 nucleotides read TGTGCCAGCAGTGCGCAGGGACTTACTGGCTACACCTTC. The V gene is TRBV6-4, the J gene TRBJ1-2; D is possibly TRBD1 (5 bases). Germline V gene sequence: CDR1 MRHNA, CDR2 SNTAGT. Trimming took off 4 bases at V and 7 bases at J, with 13 bases between the two ends. The CDR3 totals 13 residues.

V and J are TRBV28 and TRBJ2-3; D might be TRBD2 (6 bases). This CDR3 has 15 residues. V was trimmed by 7 bases and J by 0 bases, leaving 14 bases between them. Germline V lookup: CDR1 MDHEN, CDR2 SYDVKM. The CDR3 coding sequence is TGTGCCAGCACCTACAGCGGGTATAGCACAGATACGCAGTATTTT. Translated: CASTYSGYSTDTQYF.

V gene TRBV18 combines with J gene TRBJ1-5; TRBD1 aligns across 8 bases. Looked up from germline, CDR1 is KGHSH and CDR2 is LQKENI. V dropped 4 bases and J dropped 5; count of bases not matched to a gene: 10. The CDR3 runs to 16 residues. CDR3 protein: CASSRVPGGVDQPQHF. In DNA form, the CDR3 reads TGTGCCAGCTCACGGGTTCCAGGGGGCGTTGATCAGCCCCAGCATTTT.

The genes are TRBV27 and TRBJ2-5; 10 nucleotides match TRBD2. The CDR3 runs to 14 residues. V dropped 7 bases and J dropped 5; count of bases not matched to a gene: 7. CDR1 and CDR2 (germline): MNHEY, SMNVEV (reference sequence). The CDR3 loop reads CASTTASGSETQYF. The CDR3, as DNA: TGTGCCAGCACTACCGCTAGCGGGAGCGAGACCCAGTACTTC.

The rearrangement uses TRBV27 and TRBJ2-1; the match to TRBD2 covers 13 bases. The germline V gene encodes CDR1 MNHEY and CDR2 SMNVEV (reference sequence). The J segment lost 4 bases and the V segment lost 5 bases, leaving 2 bases of the junction unmatched. This CDR3 comprises 15 residues. CDR3 amino acids: CASSRLAGGYNEQFF. CDR3 coding DNA: TGTGCCAGCAGTCGACTAGCGGGGGGTTACAATGAGCAGTTCTTC.

The chain links TRBV11-2 to TRBJ2-1; D remains unclear. The V gene's germline CDR1 is SGHAT and CDR2 FQNNGV. CDR3 size: 14 residues. V lost 5 bases and J lost 10, with 18 bases in between. CDR3 protein: CASSVSRLDEEQFF. The CDR3, as DNA: TGTGCCAGCAGCGTTAGCCGTCTGGATGAGGAGCAGTTCTTC.

The rearrangement joins TRBV30 to TRBJ2-5; TRBD2 matches at 11 bases. The germline V gene has CDR1 GTSNPN and CDR2 SVGIG (reference sequence). J was trimmed by 2 bases and V by 0 bases; bases with no gene match: 11. The CDR3 consists of 18 residues. The CDR3 nucleotides read TGTGCCTGGAGTGTGGGTCTAGCGGGGGGCTGGGGACAAGAGACCCAGTACTTC. It yields the protein CAWSVGLAGGWGQETQYF.

This clone came up once. V and J are TRBV5-4 and TRBJ2-4, with 9 nucleotides matching TRBD1. V lost 5 bases and J lost 7; bases outside the gene matches: 10. The CDR3 runs to 15 residues. Germline V gene data show CDR1 as SGHNT and CDR2 as YYREEE (reference sequence). The CDR3 DNA reads TGTGCCAGCAGGAGCGACAGGGGGATGGAGAACATTCAGTACTTC. It codes for CASRSDRGMENIQYF.

This chain joins TRBV28 and TRBJ1-3; D gene ambiguous. Trimming pared 0 bases from V and 6 bases from J, leaving 9 bases between. Looked up from germline, CDR1 is MDHEN and CDR2 is SYDVKM. The CDR3 is 14 amino acids. The CDR3 loop reads CASSLWSGENTIYF. The CDR3 DNA sequence: TGTGCCAGCAGTTTATGGTCCGGGGAAAACACCATATATTTT.

CDR3 coding DNA: TGTGCCAGCACTCCCGGTGGGCAGATTGAAGCTTTCTTT. Its protein product is CASTPGGQIEAFF. The chain couples TRBV28 to TRBJ1-1; D call uncertain. The length of the CDR3 is 13 residues. CDR1 is MDHEN and CDR2 is SYDVKM in the germline V gene. The ends were cut back, 7 bases at V and 7 bases at J, with 16 bases in the middle.

The rearrangement links TRBV4-1 to TRBJ1-1, with D maybe TRBD1 (5 bases). The V end lost 2 bases, the J end lost 6 bases, and 10 bases lay between the germline ends. There are 13 residues in the CDR3. CDR1 is MGHRA and CDR2 is YSYEKL in the germline V gene. The DNA of the CDR3 is TGCGCCAGCAGCCAACTGGAGGGGTCTGAAGCTTTCTTT. Protein product: CASSQLEGSEAFF.

This chain uses TRBV14 with TRBJ2-3; a weak D match, TRBD2 (5 bases). Trimming removed 6 bases at V and 6 bases at J, with 10 bases between. The CDR3 runs to 12 residues. CDR1 is SGHDN and CDR2 is FVKESK in the germline V gene. CDR3 amino acids: CASSPSGDTQYF. The DNA of the CDR3 is TGTGCCAGCAGTCCTTCGGGGGATACGCAGTATTTT.

J is TRBJ2-3 and V is TRBV29-1, with a weak D call TRBD1 (6 bases). The CDR3 is made up of 13 amino acids. CDR1 SQVTM and CDR2 ANQGSEA come from the germline V gene. V gave up 4 bases and J gave up 3 bases, with 11 bases separating them. CDR3 residues: CSVGLGGTDTQYF. CDR3 DNA sequence: TGCAGCGTTGGATTAGGGGGTACAGATACGCAGTATTTT.